These 17 T cell receptor beta chains share one sample of origin, sequenced in a study of cytomegalovirus exposure and HLA in healthy donors (dated by TCRdb to about 2017). The library relied on the immunoSEQ multiplex PCR assay. For the multiplex PCR, a mixture combining 60 forward primers for TCR Vbeta segments and 13 reverse primers for TCR Jbeta segments was used. Imported from immuneACCESS, the table was reduced by TCRdb to in-frame sequences with V and J called. These copies leave out some clones; in studies compared against another copy, an unresolved V gene accounts for under half, and the cause of the remainder is not known. For this sample there are some 180,000 clones; approximately 84% appear just once. Together, the top ten hold less than 1.5% of the sample. Source material: PBMCs. The source is a girl aged 10-17 years in good health and CMV-seropositive.

The chain carries TRBV30 and TRBJ1-5, with TRBD1 as a possible D gene (5 bases). Germline values: CDR1 GTSNPN, CDR2 SVGIG (reference sequence). Trimming pared 3 bases from V and 7 bases from J, leaving 13 bases between. This CDR3 is built from 13 residues. The CDR3 sequence is CAWSPGLGQPQHF. In DNA, the CDR3 is TGTGCCTGGAGCCCAGGGTTGGGGCAGCCCCAGCATTTT.

V is TRBV6-5 and J is TRBJ2-3; tentative D call: TRBD2 (6 bases). In germline, CDR1 is MNHEY, CDR2 SVGAGI. There are 12 residues in the CDR3. With 6 bases removed from V and 11 bases from J, the gap between germline ends came to 15 bases. The chain's CDR3 is CASRRLGGEQYF. The CDR3 nucleotides are TGTGCCAGCAGAAGACTAGGTGGGGAGCAGTATTTT.

This clone came up once. The chain employs TRBV19 and TRBJ1-2, with TRBD1 as a possible D gene (5 bases). Germline CDR1 LNHDA, CDR2 SQIVND (reference sequence). V gave up 3 bases and J gave up 3 bases, with 11 bases separating them. The CDR3 length is 14 residues. CDR3 nucleotide sequence: TGTGCCAGTAGTATCTGGGGCGCCGACTATGGCTACACCTTC. This gives the protein CASSIWGADYGYTF.

This chain joins TRBV5-1 and TRBJ1-1; D gene unclear. The germline V and J ends were trimmed by 2 bases and 5 bases, with 10 bases remaining between them. The CDR3 is made up of 13 amino acids. Germline CDR1 SGHRS, CDR2 YFSETQ. The chain's CDR3 is CASSFKSSTEAFF. The CDR3 DNA sequence: TGCGCCAGCAGCTTTAAGTCGAGTACTGAAGCTTTCTTT.

The genes are TRBV4-1 and TRBJ2-5; 11 bases align to TRBD2. The germline V gene has CDR1 MGHRA and CDR2 YSYEKL. This CDR3 region has 18 residues. The trim removed 3 bases at V and 1 base at J, leaving 10 bases unmatched. CDR3 region: CASSQDGTSGKFQETQYF. For the CDR3, the DNA is TGCGCCAGCAGCCAGGATGGGACTAGCGGCAAATTCCAAGAGACCCAGTACTTC.

The rearrangement links TRBV29-1 to TRBJ2-3, with a tentative D call TRBD2 (6 bases). V dropped 1 base and J dropped 1 base, with 15 bases sitting between them. Germline-derived CDR1 and CDR2 are SQVTM and ANQGSEA. This CDR3 comprises 16 residues. DNA for the CDR3: TGCAGCGTTGAAGGCGGGACTTTCGTCGGCACAGATACGCAGTATTTT. This gives the protein CSVEGGTFVGTDTQYF.

This clone was recorded once. The chain carries TRBV6-4 and TRBJ2-1; 7 bases align to TRBD2. The V gene's germline CDR1 is MRHNA and CDR2 SNTAGT. The V gene end was trimmed by 2 bases and the J gene end by 2 bases; junction bases not matched to a gene: 6. The CDR3 is 16 residues long. CDR3 region: CASSDKAGEAYNEQFF. The CDR3 DNA follows: TGTGCCAGCAGTGACAAGGCGGGAGAGGCCTACAATGAGCAGTTCTTC.

The chain combines TRBV15 with TRBJ2-7; tentatively, D is TRBD2 (6 bases). V was cut by 8 bases and J by 0 bases, with 11 bases left in between. The CDR3 sequence is 13 residues long. Germline CDR1 LNHNV, CDR2 YYDKDF (reference sequence). The CDR3 protein is CATCRGYSYEQYF. The CDR3 nucleotides are TGTGCCACCTGCCGGGGGTACTCCTACGAGCAGTACTTC.

CDR3 amino acids: CASSQTYLTGTGNTIYF. CDR3 nucleotide sequence: TGCGCCAGCAGCCAAACGTACCTAACAGGGACTGGAAACACCATATATTTT. J is TRBJ1-3 and V is TRBV4-1; the D gene is possibly TRBD1 (6 bases). The length of the CDR3 is 17 residues. Germline V CDR1 and CDR2: MGHRA, YSYEKL. Trimming took 2 bases from V and 2 from J, leaving 16 bases between them.

This sequence joins TRBV27 and TRBJ2-7, with a tentative D call TRBD1 (6 bases). Trimming cost V 3 bases and J 2 bases, with 14 bases left between them. Germline V gene sequence: CDR1 MNHEY, CDR2 SMNVEV (reference sequence). CDR3 length: 15 residues. The CDR3 coding sequence is TGTGCCAGCAGTTTTGGCCAGGGGAAAGCCTACGAGCAGTACTTC. It specifies CASSFGQGKAYEQYF.

This clone was seen a few times. This chain joins TRBV4-3 and TRBJ2-3; maybe TRBD1 (5 bases). Germline-derived CDR1 and CDR2 are LGHNA and YSLEER. Trimming shortened V by 0 bases and J by 7 bases, and 20 bases separated the two germline ends. The CDR3 runs to 17 residues. The CDR3 nucleotides are TGCGCCAGCAGCCAAGATACAAATCAGGACATACGAAATACGCAGTATTTT. Its protein is CASSQDTNQDIRNTQYF.

This chain uses TRBV5-6 with TRBJ1-1; tentative D call: TRBD1 (6 bases). The V end lost 3 bases, the J end lost 0 bases, and 12 bases lay between the germline ends. The CDR3 loop spans 15 amino acids. Germline CDR1 reads SGHDT; CDR2 reads YYEEEE. CDR3 nucleotide sequence: TGTGCCAGCAGCTGGGGGCTCCTCATGAACACTGAAGCTTTCTTT. Protein product: CASSWGLLMNTEAFF.

This clone was counted a single time. The rearrangement joins TRBV18 to TRBJ2-7; 8 bases agree with TRBD2. CDR3 length equals 14 residues. The V segment lost 6 bases and the J segment 9 bases; nucleotides outside the gene matches: 13. Germline CDR1 and CDR2: KGHSH and LQKENI. This CDR3 reads CASSLLAGYGGQYF. CDR3 DNA: TGTGCCAGCTCCCTCTTAGCGGGGTATGGTGGGCAGTACTTC.

The chain employs TRBV2 and TRBJ2-2; TRBD2 agrees at 8 bases. The germline CDR1 and CDR2 sequences are SNHLY and FYNNEI. Unmatched junction bases numbered 3, after V lost 7 bases and J lost 2 bases. The CDR3 extends over 14 amino acids. The CDR3 protein is CASTGTRNTGELFF. In DNA, the CDR3 is TGTGCCAGCACCGGGACTAGAAACACCGGGGAGCTGTTTTTT.

The rearrangement uses TRBV16 and TRBJ2-2; D not resolved. V was shortened by 1 base and J by 1 base, with 7 bases between the two germline ends. Germline V gives CDR1 KGHSY, CDR2 FQNENV. The CDR3 runs to 15 residues. CDR3 bases: TGTGCCAGCAGCCAATTTGGGCAGAACACCGGGGAGCTGTTTTTT. Amino acids: CASSQFGQNTGELFF.

This clone was recorded only once. The chain employs TRBV4-2 and TRBJ2-3; 9 bases are a match to TRBD2. The CDR3 runs to 17 residues. CDR1 is LGHNA, CDR2 YNFKEQ, per germline. V lost 4 bases and J lost 7; bases outside the gene matches: 15. In DNA, the CDR3 is TGTGCCAGCAGCCCAGCGGAAGGTGGCGGGAGGGGGAATACGCAGTATTTT. Translating gives CASSPAEGGGRGNTQYF.

The chain is built from TRBV5-1 and TRBJ1-1; 8 bases are shared with TRBD1. The CDR3 extends over 15 amino acids. V lost 0 bases to trimming and J lost 6 bases; unmatched junction nucleotides: 7. The V gene's germline CDR1 is SGHRS and CDR2 YFSETQ. The CDR3 here is CASSLASATGAEAFF. In DNA, the CDR3 is TGCGCCAGCAGCTTGGCTTCCGCGACAGGGGCTGAAGCTTTCTTT.